The clone carrying this T cell receptor (beta chain) was seen ten or more times. Its antigen is as yet unknown. From germline, CDR1 is SNHLY and CDR2 FYNNEI. The CDR3 is 18 amino acids. The V and J ends lost 2 bases and 1 base respectively, with 20 bases between them. TCR beta CDR3 regions were amplified from RNA. A set of HTBI primers served as the primers for a first-round RT-PCR of the TCR CDR3. Each CDR3 protein is one row after TCRdb ran MiXCR on the multiplex PCR reads. This table has around 600,000 distinct CDR3 sequences, 12% to 15% appearing once. For ophthalmopathy patients, the Clinical Activity Score was at least 3 and the NOSPECS grade at least 4; duration was under 3 months. Uncontrolled infection, other autoimmune disease, pregnancy or lactation barred patients from enrollment. From under 12 ml of fresh peripheral blood, PBMCs were isolated. These data originate in a study of T cells in Graves' hyperthyroidism and ophthalmopathy. Regarding the study as a whole: Most expanded thyroid clonotypes above 0.001 recurred in blood.

Sequenced input: blood. The chain recombines TRBV2 with TRBJ1-1; no reliable D call. The clonotype was recovered from a woman between 18 and 29 years old with Graves' ophthalmopathy. As DNA, the CDR3 is TGTGCCAGCAGTGAATATAATTTGTTCCCGAACAGGAACACTGAAGCTTTCTTT. It codes for CASSEYNLFPNRNTEAFF.